Listed here is a single T cell receptor beta chain. The ends were cut back, 0 bases at V and 3 bases at J, with 7 bases in the middle. The length of the CDR3 is 13 residues. Germline lookup yields CDR1 SGHDT and CDR2 YYEEEE. Produced via immunoSEQ multiplex PCR; TCRdb's table is partial and in-frame only. Of over 650,000 clones listed, about 90% are singletons. This sample is part of a study of shared T cell receptors in the human thymus. These same records also appear under a second study, on human thymus T cells. According to that study: Corrective cardiac surgery supplied the resected thymus tissue.

The rearrangement joins TRBV5-6 to TRBJ2-7; no clear D. The TCR originated in a boy younger than two with a congenital heart defect. The sample comprised thymocytes. CDR3 in DNA: TGTGCCAGCAGCTTGGTGCAGTTCTACGAGCAGTACTTC. Its protein product is CASSLVQFYEQYF.